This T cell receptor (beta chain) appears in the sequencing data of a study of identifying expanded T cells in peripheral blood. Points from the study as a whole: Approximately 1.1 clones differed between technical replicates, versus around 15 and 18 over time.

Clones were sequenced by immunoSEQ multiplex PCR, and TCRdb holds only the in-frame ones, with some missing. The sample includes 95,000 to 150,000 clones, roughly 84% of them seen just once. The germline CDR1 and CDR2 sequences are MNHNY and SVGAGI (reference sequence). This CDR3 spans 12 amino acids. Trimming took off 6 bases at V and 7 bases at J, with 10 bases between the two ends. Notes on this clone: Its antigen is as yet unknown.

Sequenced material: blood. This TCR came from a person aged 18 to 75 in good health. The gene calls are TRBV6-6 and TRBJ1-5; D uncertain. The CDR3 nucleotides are TGTGCCAGCAGAAGGGAGGGACAGCCCCAGCATTTT. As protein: CASRREGQPQHF.